This T cell receptor (beta chain) was obtained from a study of Ad26.COV2.S vaccination and SARS-CoV-2 variants. Overall study findings and caveats: Breadth, reportedly substantial, characterized the spike-specific CD8+ and CD4+ T cell responses after vaccination. TCR breadth and depth estimates may have understated total T cell responses. Compared with placebo recipients, vaccine recipients had higher spike-specific TCR breadth.

Clones were sequenced by immunoSEQ multiplex PCR, and TCRdb holds only the in-frame ones, with some missing. The sample consists of about 350,000 clones, approximately 90% of them appearing once. Trimming stripped 7 bases from V and 0 bases from J, with 19 bases between. The germline V gene encodes CDR1 SNHLY and CDR2 FYNNEI. CDR3 length: 16 residues. The table lists this clone with a count of one. What it binds is not known. The sequence was collected from a human donor who had recovered from COVID-19. The chain has TRBV2 and TRBJ2-7; either TRBD1 or TRBD2 may fit D (6 bases each). The sample here was peripheral blood, taken after recovery from COVID-19. Here the CDR3 DNA reads TGTGCCAGCACTACCACGACTGGAGGGGGCTCCTACGAGCAGTACTTC. Encoded protein: CASTTTTGGGSYEQYF. Complete variable domain (other parts from reference TRBV2 and TRBJ2-7): EPEVTQTPSHQVTQMGQEVILRCVPISNHLYFYWYRQILGQKVEFLVSFYNNEISEKSEIFDDQFSVERPDGSNFTLKIRSTKLEDSAMYFCASTTTTGGGSYEQYFGPGTRLTVT.